Listed below are T cell receptor beta chains from one sample, sequenced in a study of blood T cell repertoires in COVID-19. Method: immunoSEQ multiplex PCR; TCRdb's copy keeps in-frame clones and lacks some. Among 50,000 to 70,000 clones listed, under 80% were seen once. Sequenced: PBMCs or T cells enriched from blood (not recorded which). Every receptor here comes from a woman aged 55-70 years who had been exposed to COVID-19. CDR3s include the opening cysteine and the closing phenylalanine or tryptophan. A D gene is named only where the DNA matches it firmly. Some rows have no size entry. The others give once, few or many, or a class for an expanded clone.

j_gene: TRBJ2-1; len: 14; d_gene: .; v_gene: TRBV11-2; abundance: few; CDR3aa: CASSLVRGINEQFF; CDR3nt: TGTGCCAGCAGCTTAGTTCGCGGAATCAATGAGCAGTTCTTC
j_gene: TRBJ1-2; len: 16; d_gene: .; v_gene: TRBV23-1; abundance: few; CDR3aa: CASSPIGLQWNYGYTF; CDR3nt: TGCGCCAGCAGCCCAATCGGATTACAGTGGAACTATGGCTACACCTTC
j_gene: TRBJ2-1; len: 15; d_gene: TRBD2; v_gene: TRBV6-2/TRBV6-3; abundance: once; CDR3aa: CASSARAGGPDEQFF; CDR3nt: TGTGCCAGCAGTGCACGGGCGGGAGGGCCCGATGAGCAGTTCTTC
j_gene: TRBJ2-7; len: 15; d_gene: TRBD2; v_gene: TRBV5-3; abundance: few; CDR3aa: CARLTSGRFTYEQYF; CDR3nt: TGTGCCAGACTCACTAGCGGGAGGTTCACCTACGAGCAGTACTTC
j_gene: TRBJ2-2; len: 14; d_gene: .; v_gene: TRBV19; abundance: few; CDR3aa: CASSRQENTGELFF; CDR3nt: TGTGCCAGTAGCCGACAGGAAAACACCGGGGAGCTGTTTTTT
j_gene: TRBJ1-1; len: 13; d_gene: .; v_gene: TRBV10-3; abundance: .; CDR3aa: CAIIGTTNTEAFF; CDR3nt: TGTGCCATCATAGGGACAACGAACACTGAAGCTTTCTTT
j_gene: TRBJ1-2; len: 12; d_gene: .; v_gene: TRBV2; abundance: .; CDR3aa: CASNARAGGYTF; CDR3nt: TGTGCCAGCAACGCAAGGGCGGGTGGCTACACCTTC
j_gene: TRBJ2-2; len: 14; d_gene: .; v_gene: TRBV7-2; abundance: .; CDR3aa: CASSLEGGGGELFF; CDR3nt: TGTGCCAGCAGCTTAGAAGGGGGTGGCGGGGAGCTGTTTTTT
j_gene: TRBJ2-7; len: 12; d_gene: .; v_gene: TRBV28; abundance: .; CDR3aa: CASSLLSREQYF; CDR3nt: TGTGCCAGCAGTTTACTGTCCCGCGAGCAGTACTTC
j_gene: TRBJ1-1; len: 14; d_gene: .; v_gene: TRBV28; abundance: .; CDR3aa: CASSLRHQHTEAFF; CDR3nt: TGTGCCAGCAGTTTGCGGCACCAGCACACTGAAGCTTTCTTT
j_gene: TRBJ2-2; len: 16; d_gene: .; v_gene: TRBV18; abundance: .; CDR3aa: CASSPPAGTTTGELFF; CDR3nt: TGTGCCAGCTCACCACCGGCCGGGACAACCACCGGGGAGCTGTTTTTT
j_gene: TRBJ2-5; len: 14; d_gene: .; v_gene: TRBV24-1; abundance: .; CDR3aa: CATSDTRPGETQYF; CDR3nt: TGTGCCACCAGTGACACCCGTCCGGGGGAGACCCAGTACTTC
j_gene: TRBJ2-5; len: 13; d_gene: TRBD1; v_gene: TRBV14; abundance: .; CDR3aa: CASSQGQHRTQYF; CDR3nt: TGTGCCAGCAGCCAGGGACAGCACAGGACCCAGTACTTC
j_gene: TRBJ2-1; len: 16; d_gene: TRBD2; v_gene: TRBV6-6; abundance: once; CDR3aa: CASSYGTSGAYNEQFF; CDR3nt: TGTGCCAGCAGTTACGGGACTAGCGGGGCCTACAATGAGCAGTTCTTC
j_gene: TRBJ2-3; len: 16; d_gene: TRBD2; v_gene: TRBV7-2; abundance: .; CDR3aa: CASSLVGGGATDTQYF; CDR3nt: TGTGCCAGCAGCTTAGTAGGCGGGGGGGCAACAGATACGCAGTATTTT
j_gene: TRBJ1-3; len: 12; d_gene: .; v_gene: TRBV3-1/TRBV3-2; abundance: .; CDR3aa: CATADSGNTIYF; CDR3nt: TGTGCCACCGCGGACTCTGGAAACACCATATATTTT
j_gene: TRBJ2-1; len: 14; d_gene: TRBD2; v_gene: TRBV3-1/TRBV3-2; abundance: once; CDR3aa: CASTSSGSYNEQFF; CDR3nt: TGTGCCAGCACATCTAGCGGGAGCTACAATGAGCAGTTCTTC
j_gene: TRBJ1-2; len: 15; d_gene: .; v_gene: TRBV28; abundance: .; CDR3aa: CASSLPGLRDYGYTF; CDR3nt: TGTGCCAGCAGCCTCCCAGGTTTGCGGGACTATGGCTACACCTTC
j_gene: TRBJ2-2; len: 15; d_gene: .; v_gene: TRBV29-1; abundance: .; CDR3aa: CSVELPNRSSGELFF; CDR3nt: TGCAGCGTTGAGTTACCTAACAGAAGCTCCGGGGAGCTGTTTTTT
j_gene: TRBJ2-3; len: 19; d_gene: TRBD2; v_gene: TRBV12-5; abundance: .; CDR3aa: CASGSSGTSGGAFTDTQYF; CDR3nt: TGTGCTAGTGGTTCTTCCGGGACTAGCGGGGGGGCTTTCACAGATACGCAGTATTTT
j_gene: TRBJ2-2; len: 16; d_gene: TRBD2; v_gene: TRBV7-9; abundance: once; CDR3aa: CASSPPGLAGTGELFF; CDR3nt: TGTGCCAGCAGCCCACCGGGCCTAGCGGGGACCGGGGAGCTGTTTTTT
j_gene: TRBJ2-1; len: 12; d_gene: .; v_gene: TRBV18; abundance: .; CDR3aa: CASSPTGDEQFF; CDR3nt: TGTGCCAGCTCACCAACGGGGGATGAGCAGTTCTTC
j_gene: TRBJ2-5; len: 11; d_gene: .; v_gene: TRBV5-1; abundance: many; CDR3aa: CASTGGETQYF; CDR3nt: TGCGCCAGCACTGGAGGGGAGACCCAGTACTTC
j_gene: TRBJ1-3; len: 13; d_gene: .; v_gene: TRBV7-9; abundance: .; CDR3aa: CASKGWAGNTIYF; CDR3nt: TGTGCCAGCAAGGGGTGGGCTGGAAACACCATATATTTT
j_gene: TRBJ2-7; len: 14; d_gene: .; v_gene: TRBV28; abundance: .; CDR3aa: CASRPPSEGYEQYF; CDR3nt: TGTGCCAGCAGGCCCCCCAGCGAAGGTTACGAGCAGTACTTC
j_gene: TRBJ2-1; len: 15; d_gene: TRBD1; v_gene: TRBV28; abundance: .; CDR3aa: CASSSTGGSYNEQFF; CDR3nt: TGTGCCAGTAGCTCAACAGGGGGCTCCTACAATGAGCAGTTCTTC
j_gene: TRBJ1-5; len: 14; d_gene: .; v_gene: TRBV28; abundance: .; CDR3aa: CASSLGALNQPQHF; CDR3nt: TGTGCCAGCAGTTTGGGAGCATTGAATCAGCCCCAGCATTTT
j_gene: TRBJ2-1; len: 17; d_gene: TRBD1; v_gene: TRBV7-9; abundance: .; CDR3aa: CASSSQTGALSYNEQFF; CDR3nt: TGTGCCAGCAGCTCTCAGACAGGGGCACTCTCCTACAATGAGCAGTTCTTC